There are many counts of the clone carrying this T cell receptor (beta chain). The V segment lost 4 bases and the J segment 0 bases; nucleotides outside the gene matches: 9. The germline V gene has CDR1 LNHDA and CDR2 SQIVND (reference sequence). CDR3 length equals 18 residues. Specified time point: healthy volunteer bleed at 2 weeks. It was from unfractionated whole blood that total RNA was extracted. The entry originates in a study of human T cells and chemical hapten exposure. Individual cDNA molecules in this library carried unique molecular identifiers. Authors' data handling: Sample TCR totals centred on a median of around 96,000, ranging about 20,000 to 700,000. Via MiXCR, TCRdb re-called the RACE reads, giving one row per CDR3 protein. The V and J calls come from TCRdb's annotation, not from the publication. Of about 93,000 distinct CDR3 sequences listed, roughly 8% are singletons.

The origin of this receptor is a female donor in good health. Some clones in this sample may be carry-over from other donors' samples. Sequencing input: whole blood. The chain combines TRBV19 with TRBJ2-1, with TRBD2 matching over 10 bases. In DNA, the CDR3 is TGTGCCAGTAGTACCGAGGCTAGCGGGAGCAGCTCCTACAATGAGCAGTTCTTC. Its protein product is CASSTEASGSSSYNEQFF. The complete variable domain, with remaining parts taken from reference TRBV19 and TRBJ2-1, reads DGGITQSPKYLFRKEGQNVTLSCEQNLNHDAMYWYRQDPGQGLRLIYYSQIVNDFQKGDIAEGYSVSREKKESFPLTVTSAQKNPTAFYLCASSTEASGSSSYNEQFFGPGTRLTVL.